These 12 T cell receptor beta chains came from one sample sequenced in a study of tumor and adjacent non-tumor tissue in lung cancer. The library came from three nested PCR rounds adapted from ARM-PCR protocols. From the multiplex PCR reads, TCRdb called clonotypes with MiXCR, one entry per CDR3 protein. The sample has more than 70,000 distinct CDR3 sequences, 61% seen once; the top ten hold around 15%. RNA was extracted from bulk tissue without any cell sorting. Sequencing was done on a sample of lung tumor tissue. Receptors were obtained from a man between 65 and 85 years old with non-small cell lung cancer.

About this clonotype: The DNA is omitted, as the CDR3 cannot be located on it reliably, and the CDR3 follows TCRdb's listing. This chain connects TRBV29-1 to TRBJ1-2; TRBD1, as called in the table, went unchecked against the DNA. Looked up from germline, CDR1 is SQVTM and CDR2 is ANQGSEA. Inclusive of both ends, the CDR3 amounts to 13 amino acids. The CDR3 is CSVESGQNYGCTF.

Note on this clonotype: The junction and the germline gene differ at one end; a read error may be behind it. The chain joins TRBV6-5 to TRBJ1-2, with unresolved D. The CDR3 totals 13 residues. Per the germline V gene, CDR1 is MNHEY and CDR2 is SVGAGI. The CDR3 sequence is CVGRTPTNYGYTF. As DNA, the CDR3 is TGTGTCGGCAGGACGCCCACTAACTATGGGTACACCTTC.

A remark on this clonotype: The junction departs from the called germline gene at one end, perhaps through a read error. V usage is TRBV20-1 and J usage is TRBJ2-7; TRBD1 matches at 10 bases. The CDR3 runs 14 residues. Germline V gives CDR1 DFQATT, CDR2 SNEGSKA (reference sequence). Written as DNA, the CDR3 is TGCAATGCTAGAGCTGAGGACAGGGGGTACGAGCAGTACTTC. It is translated as CNARAEDRGYEQYF.

The sample holds one count of this clonotype. This rearrangement joins TRBV11-2 to TRBJ1-3; D is ambiguous. The CDR3 is 14 amino acids. Germline CDR1 is SGHAT and CDR2 is FQNNGV. V lost 5 bases to trimming and J lost 8 bases, with 16 bases between them. CDR3 loop: CASSIRPNVDTIYF. For the CDR3, the DNA is TGTGCCAGCAGCATACGGCCTAATGTAGACACCATATATTTT.

The chain employs TRBV4-1 and TRBJ2-7, with 8 bases aligning to TRBD1. V dropped 1 base and J dropped 0; count of bases not matched to a gene: 14. The CDR3 spans 19 residues. Germline V lookup: CDR1 MGHRA, CDR2 YSYEKL. The CDR3 sequence is CASSQVWGQELTPSYEQYF. The CDR3 DNA sequence: TGCGCCAGCAGCCAAGTTTGGGGACAGGAACTAACTCCCTCCTACGAGCAGTACTTC.

This clonotype was seen just once. The rearrangement links TRBV4-2 to TRBJ2-2; no firm D call. V was cut by 1 base and J by 3 bases, with 15 bases left in between. The CDR3 covers 17 residues. Germline CDR1 LGHNA, CDR2 YNFKEQ. The CDR3 here is CASSQVSGNGYTGELFF. The CDR3 coding sequence is TGTGCCAGCAGCCAAGTTAGTGGGAATGGGTACACCGGGGAGCTGTTTTTT.

This clonotype was detected only once. Relative to the germline gene, one junction end is altered; a read error may explain this. The rearrangement links TRBV6-1 to TRBJ2-2; TRBD1 is a possible D gene (6 bases). CDR1 is MNHNS and CDR2 is SASEGT in the germline V gene. The CDR3 runs 15 residues. CDR3 sequence: CASKRGHKTAGELFF. CDR3 coding DNA: TGTGCAAGCAAACGGGGACACAAGACGGCCGGGGAGTTGTTTTTT.

Points on this clonotype: The CDR3 ends on some other residue instead of the conserved phenylalanine or tryptophan, so this is likely a read error. The CDR3 DNA follows: TGCAGCATTGAGGGCGGGAGTACAGATATGCAGTATCTT. This sequence encodes CSIEGGSTDMQYL. The chain recombines TRBV29-1 with TRBJ2-3; 7 bases map to TRBD2. Per germline, CDR1 SQVTM and CDR2 ANQGSEA. This CDR3 is built from 13 residues.

This sequence joins TRBV11-2 and TRBJ1-2; D not certain. Germline V gene lookup returns CDR1 SGHAT and CDR2 FQNNGV. The germline V and J ends were trimmed by 4 bases and 11 bases, with 20 bases remaining between them. This CDR3 is 14 amino acids long. The CDR3 here is CASSSDRGGSGYTF. Written as DNA, the CDR3 is TGTGCCAGCAGCTCAGATCGGGGTGGAAGTGGTTACACCTTC.

This clonotype was observed a single time. The chain is built from TRBV29-1 and TRBJ2-6, with D possibly TRBD2 on 5 matching bases. Germline values: CDR1 SQVTM, CDR2 ANQGSEA. CDR3 length equals 15 residues. V lost 6 bases to trimming and J lost 6 bases, with 18 bases between them. The CDR3 is CSVPRTAGEANVLTF. In DNA, the CDR3 is TGCAGCGTCCCCAGGACTGCCGGTGAGGCCAACGTCCTGACTTTC.

Note on this clonotype: A read error may produce the germline difference seen at one junction end. V gene TRBV4-2 combines with J gene TRBJ2-3, with a weak D call TRBD2 (7 bases). Looked up from germline, CDR1 is LGHNA and CDR2 is YNFKEQ. The CDR3 loop spans 16 amino acids. The CDR3 DNA reads as TGTGCCAGCAACCAAGGCCGGAGGGGGGGCACAGATAAGCAGTATTTT. It encodes CASNQGRRGGTDKQYF.

Details on this clonotype: One end of the junction is discordant with germline, which a read error may explain. The gene calls are TRBV11-2 and TRBJ2-1; no firm D call. The CDR3 covers 13 residues. The germline gives CDR1 SGHAT, CDR2 FQNNGV. The CDR3 loop reads CANSLPSMDEQFF. Here the CDR3 DNA reads TGTGCCAACAGCTTACCTAGTATGGATGAGCAGTTCTTC.